This T cell receptor beta chain derives from a study of T cells in localized non-small cell lung cancer. The CDR3 covers 18 residues. Germline CDR1 LNHDA, CDR2 SQIVND (reference sequence). Trimming took 8 bases from V and 0 from J; bases not matched to a gene: 12. Repertoires were generated with immunoSEQ multiplex PCR, while TCRdb's copy carries only in-frame clones and drops some. Seen here are some 40,000 clones, approximately 94% observed once, and the top ten hold approximately 7%. Study outcomes and limitations: Of the top 100 tumor clones, median around 55 were in adjacent lung, about 30 among its top 100.

Regarding this clone: The antigen remains undetermined.

The sequence was collected from a female donor of 60 years or more with stage I lung adenocarcinoma. The gene calls are TRBV19 and TRBJ1-4; 10 bases fit TRBD1. The sequences come from peripheral blood, collected before any cancer treatment. CDR3 in amino acids: CASRRDRGSPTTNEKLFF. Here the CDR3 DNA reads TGTGCCAGTCGTCGGGACAGGGGTTCACCAACAACTAATGAAAAACTGTTTTTT.